Listed here is a single TCR beta chain. Its antigen is as yet unknown. This sample was taken from a study of type 1 and type 2 diabetes patients. Study information: A total of fewer than 25,000,000 paired-end reads came from the whole study.

Standard classification criteria confirmed type 1 or type 2 diabetes in all patients. PCR was run on genomic DNA. Amplification of the beta chain CDR3 used 30 forward and 13 reverse multiplex primers. TCRdb re-called the multiplex PCR reads through MiXCR, storing one row per CDR3 protein. The sample records 280,000 or so distinct CDR3 sequences, approximately 50% being singletons. Findings of the study overall: Some T1D-only expanded clones might appear in more T2D or control samples. Type 1 diabetes repertoires were significantly less diverse than type 2 diabetes ones.

The receptor was derived from a man between 18 and 35 years old with type 2 diabetes. The sequencing sample was made of peripheral blood mononuclear cells (PBMCs).

The CDR3 reads CASSFGGIETQYF. The CDR3 DNA reads as TGTGCCAGCAGTTTTGGCGGTATAGAGACCCAGTACTTC. The chain has TRBV27 and TRBJ2-5, with D uncertain. Germline V CDR1 and CDR2: MNHEY, SMNVEV (reference sequence). CDR3 length: 13 residues. Between the trimmed V and J ends, which lost 3 bases and 4 bases, there was a span of 9 bases.